This TCR beta chain is drawn from a study of a mutant IDH1 vaccine in newly diagnosed glioma. The time point is: week 47, end of study. Vaccinated patients received 300 ug of mutant IDH1 20-mer peptide per dose, with topical imiquimod. V lost 5 bases to trimming and J lost 8 bases; unmatched junction nucleotides: 6. The CDR3 sequence is 13 residues long. Germline V gene sequence: CDR1 LGHNA, CDR2 YNFKEQ. Assay used: immunoSEQ multiplex PCR; TCRdb lists only in-frame clones, some missing. The profile shows 58,000 or so clones, over 80% of them singletons. This clone was counted a few times. Its cognate antigen is unknown.

The rearrangement uses TRBV4-2 and TRBJ1-1, with TRBD1 matching over 9 bases. The sample consisted of PBMCs, taken from a glioma patient whose treatment included an IDH1 peptide vaccine. The receptor was isolated from a woman in her forties or fifties with glioma. CDR3 in amino acids: CASSTGGRGEAFF. The DNA for the CDR3 is TGTGCCAGCAGCACAGGGGGCCGAGGGGAAGCTTTCTTT.